This is a list of T cell receptor beta chains from one sample in a study of response to subunit inactivated influenza vaccine. TCRdb re-called the RT-PCR reads with MiXCR, one entry per CDR3 protein. Among a few hundred thousand distinct CDR3 sequences listed, around 13% were seen once. The starting material was PBMCs from blood, obtained roughly 12 days after vaccination. Receptors originate from a man aged 50 or older who received an inactivated influenza vaccine. Both conserved end residues are part of each CDR3. D genes are given only for firm matches.

CDR3: CASSFPRGEQFF
length: 12
V: TRBV27
J: TRBJ2-1
D: -

CDR3: CASSSRTALAKNIQYF
length: 16
V: TRBV5-6
J: TRBJ2-4
D: -

CDR3: CASSQAPNRDPMKQFF
length: 16
V: TRBV3-1
J: TRBJ2-1
D: -

CDR3: CASSPGTGNYNEQFF
length: 15
V: TRBV28
J: TRBJ2-1
D: TRBD1

CDR3: CASSSYLLYREAFF
length: 14
V: TRBV12-3/TRBV12-4
J: TRBJ1-1
D: -

CDR3: CASSLGQGRYYSNQPQHF
length: 18
V: TRBV11-1
J: TRBJ1-5
D: TRBD1

CDR3: CASSSWTSSTDTQYF
length: 15
V: TRBV7-2
J: TRBJ2-3
D: -

CDR3: CASSLEQGADTQYF
length: 14
V: TRBV12-3/TRBV12-4
J: TRBJ2-3
D: TRBD1

CDR3: CASSYSASGNYEQYF
length: 15
V: TRBV6-5
J: TRBJ2-7
D: TRBD2

CDR3: CASGGRGGGYNEQFF
length: 15
V: TRBV3-1
J: TRBJ2-1
D: TRBD2

CDR3: CSVEMQDTYEQYF
length: 13
V: TRBV29-1
J: TRBJ2-7
D: -

CDR3: CSAPFRGQERNGYTF
length: 15
V: TRBV20-1
J: TRBJ1-2
D: TRBD1

CDR3: CASSLAGGGDQPQHF
length: 15
V: TRBV28
J: TRBJ1-5
D: TRBD1

CDR3: CASRLQGNVGTEAFF
length: 15
V: TRBV12-3/TRBV12-4
J: TRBJ1-1
D: -

CDR3: CASSDHRRGTEAFF
length: 14
V: TRBV6-1
J: TRBJ1-1
D: -

CDR3: CASSLSPASGTYEQYF
length: 16
V: TRBV27
J: TRBJ2-7
D: TRBD2

CDR3: CASSYSTGQGHDEQYF
length: 16
V: TRBV6-7
J: TRBJ2-7
D: TRBD1

CDR3: CASSLDKGLNEQFF
length: 14
V: TRBV5-4
J: TRBJ2-1
D: -

CDR3: CASSYSLRVENYGYTF
length: 16
V: TRBV6-5
J: TRBJ1-2
D: -

CDR3: CASSGGGSGPANEQFF
length: 16
V: TRBV5-1
J: TRBJ2-1
D: TRBD2

CDR3: CSAASYRGSPLHF
length: 13
V: TRBV20-1
J: TRBJ1-6
D: TRBD1

CDR3: CASSRPGNYGYTF
length: 13
V: TRBV19
J: TRBJ1-2
D: -

CDR3: CASSSTGRFQETQYF
length: 15
V: TRBV7-9
J: TRBJ2-5
D: -

CDR3: CASSFPGRDTEAFF
length: 14
V: TRBV7-9
J: TRBJ1-1
D: -

CDR3: CASSFRSGRANEQFF
length: 15
V: TRBV11-1
J: TRBJ2-1
D: TRBD2

CDR3: CASSHGLTTDTQYF
length: 14
V: TRBV6-1
J: TRBJ2-3
D: -

CDR3: CASSPTYTGNEQYF
length: 14
V: TRBV7-2
J: TRBJ2-7
D: -

CDR3: CASRELAGGADTQYF
length: 15
V: TRBV2
J: TRBJ2-3
D: TRBD2